The entry below gives a single TCR beta chain sequence along with its context. Its antigen is unidentified. Germline CDR1 reads LGHDT; CDR2 reads YNNKEL (reference sequence). The CDR3 is 14 amino acids. V lost 1 base to trimming and J lost 5 bases, with 8 bases between them. The treatment was: 15 to 20 received Ad26.COV2.S at low or high dose, single or two shots; roughly 5 received placebo; per-sample allocation not given. Following the first vaccine or placebo injection, samples were taken on day 63. The entry originates in a study of Ad26.COV2.S vaccination and SARS-CoV-2 variants. Study conclusions and caveats: Post-vaccination breadth of spike-specific CD8+ and CD4+ T cell responses was reportedly substantial.

The assay was immunoSEQ multiplex PCR, and TCRdb's table has in-frame clones only and misses some. This sample has 430,000 or so clones, with roughly 90% found just once. J is TRBJ2-2 and V is TRBV3-1 (or the pseudogene TRBV3-2); D may be TRBD2 (5 bases). The origin of this receptor is a person between 18 and 59 years old who received the Ad26.COV2.S COVID-19 vaccine or a placebo. The source material was peripheral blood, sampled in a trial of Ad26.COV2.S vaccine versus placebo. As DNA, the CDR3 is TGTGCCAGCAGCCAAGTCTCGGGGACCGGGGAGCTGTTTTTT. It specifies CASSQVSGTGELFF.